This TCR beta chain was sequenced during a study of blood T cell repertoires in COVID-19. The wider study: PBMCs, B-cell-depleted T cells, or T cells were the source of the cDNA or gDNA that made up the material.

Donors of Cohort 3 who recovered were those that had two negative PCRs, clearance, or symptom resolution. In the authors' workflow: From reference gene primer amplification, estimates of nucleated cell counts were derived. The data were produced by immunoSEQ multiplex PCR, yet TCRdb's version contains in-frame clones alone and is incomplete. The D gene and trimming were derived from the DNA, and the V and J assignments and clone size from that table. The sample contains some 200,000 clones, around 87% of which appear only once. The CDR3 is 16 amino acids. V shed 1 base and J 0 bases; nucleotides not matched to a gene: 3. Germline CDR1 reads MNHNS; CDR2 reads SASEGT.

The chain carries TRBV6-1 and TRBJ1-5; the match to TRBD1 covers 7 bases. Sequencing input: PBMCs or T cells enriched from blood (not recorded which). This sequence originates from a woman in her twenties or thirties who had recovered from COVID-19. The CDR3 region has the DNA TGTGCCAGCAGTGAAGAGACAGGGATTAGCAATCAGCCCCAGCATTTT. Its protein is CASSEETGISNQPQHF.